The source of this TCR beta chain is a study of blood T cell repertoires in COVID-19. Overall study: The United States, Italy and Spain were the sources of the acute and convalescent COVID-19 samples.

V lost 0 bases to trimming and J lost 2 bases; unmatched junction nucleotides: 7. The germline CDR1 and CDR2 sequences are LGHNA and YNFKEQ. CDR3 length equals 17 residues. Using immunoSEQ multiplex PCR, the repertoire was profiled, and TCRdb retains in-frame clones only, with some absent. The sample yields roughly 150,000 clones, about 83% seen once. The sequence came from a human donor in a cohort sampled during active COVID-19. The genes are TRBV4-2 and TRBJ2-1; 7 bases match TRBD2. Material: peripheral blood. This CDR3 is CASSQDRGLGAYNEQFF. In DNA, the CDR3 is TGTGCCAGCAGCCAAGATAGAGGACTAGGCGCCTACAATGAGCAGTTCTTC.